Below are 21 T cell receptor beta chains sequenced from a single sample in a study of blood T cell repertoires in COVID-19 (dated by TCRdb to about 2020). Library prep was done by the immunoSEQ multiplex PCR assay. Not all clones reach the TCRdb copy of this immuneACCESS table, which keeps in-frame sequences only. Checked studies attribute under half of the gap to unresolved V genes and leave the rest unexplained. This sample comprises fewer than 200,000 clones, around 83% of them detected only once. About 0.95% of the sample goes to the ten largest clones. Sample: peripheral blood. The source is a man aged 35 to 55 with acute or convalescent COVID-19.

The rearrangement uses TRBV3-1 (or the pseudogene TRBV3-2) and TRBJ1-2, with D perhaps matching TRBD1 (6 bases). This CDR3 has 15 residues. Germline V gene sequence: CDR1 LGHDT, CDR2 YNNKEL (reference sequence). V was cut by 4 bases and J by 2 bases, with 14 bases left in between. For the CDR3, the DNA is TGTGCCAGCAGCCCATGGTGGGACACGAACTATGGCTACACCTTC. Translation: CASSPWWDTNYGYTF.

Details on this clone: Other DNA sequences in the same sample also yield this CDR3. The chain is built from TRBV6-5 and TRBJ2-2, with 7 bases identical to TRBD1. Unmatched junction bases numbered 5, after V lost 6 bases and J lost 4 bases. Germline V gene lookup returns CDR1 MNHEY and CDR2 SVGAGI. This CDR3 region has 14 residues. CDR3 in amino acids: CASSRGQSTGELFF. The CDR3 DNA reads TGTGCCAGCAGCCGGGGACAGAGCACCGGGGAGCTGTTTTTT.

The rearrangement links TRBV3-1 (or the pseudogene TRBV3-2) to TRBJ2-1; a weak D match, TRBD2 (7 bases). The CDR3 is 15 amino acids. V lost 6 bases to trimming and J lost 4 bases, with 16 bases between them. Germline assignment: CDR1 LGHDT and CDR2 YNNKEL (reference sequence). CDR3: CASRFAGAWYNEQFF. CDR3 DNA sequence: TGTGCCAGCAGATTCGCGGGGGCATGGTACAATGAGCAGTTCTTC.

The chain has TRBV6-5 and TRBJ2-3; 7 bases align to TRBD1. This CDR3 is built from 13 residues. Unmatched junction bases numbered 4, after V lost 10 bases and J lost 0 bases. Germline lookup yields CDR1 MNHEY and CDR2 SVGAGI. The CDR3 nucleotides read TGTGCCACCAACAGGGGTAGCACAGATACGCAGTATTTT. Translating gives CATNRGSTDTQYF.

The chain recombines TRBV19 with TRBJ1-2, with 7 bases fitting TRBD1. The CDR3 totals 15 residues. The germline V gene encodes CDR1 LNHDA and CDR2 SQIVND (reference sequence). The V and J ends lost 5 bases and 5 bases, in that order; junction bases with no gene match: 11. As DNA, the CDR3 is TGTGCCAGTAGTTCAAACCGGGACAGATATTATGGCTACACCTTC. The encoded protein is CASSSNRDRYYGYTF.

The chain recombines TRBV12-3 or TRBV12-4 with TRBJ1-1; TRBD1 agrees at 8 bases. The junction had 6 bases not matched to a gene; V was cut back by 7 bases and J by 8 bases. The CDR3 runs 12 residues. The CDR3 here is CASNLGQGEAFF. The DNA for the CDR3 is TGTGCCAGCAACCTAGGACAGGGCGAAGCTTTCTTT.

V usage is TRBV5-4 and J usage is TRBJ2-1; maybe TRBD1 (5 bases). Germline CDR1 and CDR2: SGHNT and YYREEE (reference sequence). This CDR3 is built from 13 residues. The V gene lost 4 bases and the J gene lost 4 bases, with 9 bases spanning the gap. CDR3 sequence (DNA): TGTGCCAGCAGCCCGCAGGGTTACAATGAGCAGTTCTTC. Its protein is CASSPQGYNEQFF.

The rearrangement uses TRBV11-2 and TRBJ1-1; TRBD1 might be the D (6 bases). This CDR3 contains 15 residues. Trimming stripped 2 bases from V and 3 bases from J, with 13 bases between. Per the germline V gene, CDR1 is SGHAT and CDR2 is FQNNGV. The CDR3: CASSLWGQGDTEAFF. The CDR3 bases are TGTGCCAGCAGCTTATGGGGACAAGGTGACACTGAAGCTTTCTTT.

V gene TRBV3-1 (or the pseudogene TRBV3-2) combines with J gene TRBJ2-5; maybe TRBD1 (6 bases). Trimming took 2 bases from V and 0 from J, leaving 7 bases between them. The CDR3 is 14 amino acids. Germline values: CDR1 LGHDT, CDR2 YNNKEL (reference sequence). The CDR3 DNA reads as TGTGCCAGCAGCCAAAGGGGGAACCAAGAGACCCAGTACTTC. This encodes CASSQRGNQETQYF.

The table lists this clone with a count of one. In DNA form, the CDR3 reads TGTGCCAGCAGTGTAAGGACAGGGAGTGGCTACACCTTC. This translates into CASSVRTGSGYTF. The chain employs TRBV25-1 and TRBJ1-2; TRBD1 matches 8 bases. This CDR3 comprises 13 residues. The germline V gene encodes CDR1 MGHDK and CDR2 SYGVNS. V was pared by 4 bases and J by 7 bases, with 5 bases of the junction left unmatched.

The chain links TRBV19 to TRBJ1-2; 8 nucleotides line up with TRBD1. CDR3 length equals 14 residues. V lost 5 bases and J lost 8; bases outside the gene matches: 10. Germline lookup yields CDR1 LNHDA and CDR2 SQIVND (reference sequence). The CDR3 protein is CASSEGQVSGGYTF. DNA of the CDR3: TGTGCCAGTAGTGAGGGACAGGTCTCGGGCGGCTACACCTTC.

The chain couples TRBV5-1 to TRBJ2-1, with D perhaps matching TRBD1 (5 bases). Germline CDR1 and CDR2: SGHRS and YFSETQ. The ends were cut back, 4 bases at V and 0 bases at J, with 8 bases in the middle. The length of the CDR3 is 14 residues. The CDR3 loop is CASSEDSSYNEQFF. CDR3 nucleotide sequence: TGCGCCAGCAGCGAAGACAGCTCCTACAATGAGCAGTTCTTC.

The chain links TRBV28 to TRBJ2-3, with TRBD2 matching over 12 bases. V trimming: 5 bases; J trimming: 3 bases; junction bases outside the gene matches: 18. Germline CDR1 MDHEN, CDR2 SYDVKM. CDR3 length: 20 residues. The CDR3 sequence is CASSLPGLAGWGSGTDTQYF. CDR3 nucleotides: TGTGCCAGCAGTCTCCCAGGACTAGCGGGGTGGGGGAGTGGGACAGATACGCAGTATTTT.

The rearrangement links TRBV5-4 to TRBJ2-1; TRBD2 agrees at 13 bases. The V gene's germline CDR1 is SGHNT and CDR2 YYREEE (reference sequence). The V segment lost 3 bases and the J segment 3 bases; nucleotides outside the gene matches: 3. The CDR3 loop spans 16 amino acids. The DNA for the CDR3 is TGTGCCAGCAGCTGGAGGACTAGCGGGGGCTACAATGAGCAGTTCTTC. Translation: CASSWRTSGGYNEQFF. The complete variable domain, with remaining parts taken from reference TRBV5-4 and TRBJ2-1, reads ETGVTQSPTHLIKTRGQQVTLRCSSQSGHNTVSWYQQALGQGPQFIFQYYREEENGRGNFPPRFSGLQFPNYSSELNVNALELDDSALYLCASSWRTSGGYNEQFFGPGTRLTVL.

The chain couples TRBV5-4 to TRBJ1-1, with D possibly matching TRBD1 (5 bases). V lost 4 bases and J lost 0, with 10 bases in between. From germline, CDR1 is SGHNT and CDR2 YYREEE (reference sequence). CDR3 size: 14 residues. DNA of the CDR3: TGTGCCAGCAGCCTCTCGACAGTGAACACTGAAGCTTTCTTT. Translated, it gives CASSLSTVNTEAFF.

This chain connects TRBV11-3 to TRBJ1-1; maybe TRBD1 (5 bases). The V gene lost 5 bases and the J gene lost 4 bases, with 11 bases spanning the gap. The CDR3 spans 13 residues. Germline CDR1 and CDR2: SGHNT and YENEEA. The CDR3 DNA reads TGTGCCAGCAGCCCGGGGGGGAGCACTGAAGCTTTCTTT. Residues: CASSPGGSTEAFF.

The CDR3 loop reads CASSPQGYGAKNIQYF. CDR3 DNA: TGTGCCAGCAGTCCCCAGGGATATGGAGCCAAAAACATTCAGTACTTC. The genes are TRBV27 and TRBJ2-4; D might be TRBD1 (5 bases). The germline CDR1 and CDR2 sequences are MNHEY and SMNVEV (reference sequence). The CDR3 length is 16 residues. V gave up 5 bases and J gave up 0 bases, with 14 bases separating them.

The gene calls are TRBV18 and TRBJ2-5; 9 bases agree with TRBD1. The CDR3 runs 15 residues. CDR1 and CDR2 (germline): KGHSH, LQKENI. The junction had 13 bases not matched to a gene; V was cut back by 5 bases and J by 9 bases. In DNA form, the CDR3 reads TGTGCCAGCTCAGAACGACCGGGACAGGGTAATTCCCAGTACTTC. This gives the protein CASSERPGQGNSQYF.

This chain links TRBV5-4 with TRBJ1-1; 10 bases match TRBD1. V shed 5 bases and J 6 bases; nucleotides not matched to a gene: 7. Looked up from germline, CDR1 is SGHNT and CDR2 is YYREEE (reference sequence). The length of the CDR3 is 14 residues. CDR3 in amino acids: CASSRDRGVAEAFF. The CDR3 region has the DNA TGTGCCAGCAGTCGGGACAGGGGTGTTGCTGAAGCTTTCTTT.

The table lists this clone with a count of one. The chain recombines TRBV6-5 with TRBJ1-2; 8 bases are a match to TRBD1. Germline CDR1 reads MNHEY; CDR2 reads SVGAGI. The length of the CDR3 is 14 residues. V shed 1 base and J 5 bases; nucleotides not matched to a gene: 3. This CDR3 is CASSYLQGGYGYTF. As DNA, the CDR3 is TGTGCCAGCAGTTACTTACAGGGGGGGTATGGCTACACCTTC.

The V gene is TRBV5-1, the J gene TRBJ1-1; possible D gene TRBD1, 6 bases. There are 14 residues in the CDR3. Per the germline V gene, CDR1 is SGHRS and CDR2 is YFSETQ. V shed 5 bases and J shed 7 bases, with 18 bases lying between them. CDR3 in amino acids: CASRPREGVSEAFF. The CDR3 coding sequence is TGCGCCAGCAGGCCACGGGAGGGGGTGAGTGAAGCTTTCTTT.